The 12 T cell receptor beta chains below come from one sample, sequenced in a study of regulatory T cells in long-lasting Graves disease. Time point: newly diagnosed GD, antithyroid drugs for less than 3 months. Preparation of the TCR library used RNA extracted from PBMCs. Assembly of TCR beta libraries relied on iRepertoire HTBI primers together with Arm-PCR of CDR3 regions. TCRdb analysed the multiplex PCR reads with MiXCR anew, one entry per CDR3 protein. The table includes approximately 400,000 distinct CDR3 sequences, 12% detected once. These records were also assigned to another study, of T cells in Graves' hyperthyroidism and ophthalmopathy.

The input for sequencing was peripheral blood mononuclear cells (PBMCs), taken at new diagnosis, from a patient treated with antithyroid drugs. These receptors were taken from a woman between 18 and 30 years old with Graves disease.

This clonotype was observed at least ten times. The genes are TRBV20-1 and TRBJ2-7, with D possibly TRBD1 on 7 matching bases. Per germline, CDR1 DFQATT and CDR2 SNEGSKA (reference sequence). Trimming removed 3 bases from V and 1 base from J, with 10 bases in between. This CDR3 has 13 residues. CDR3 sequence reads: CSARAGGSYEQYF. The CDR3 DNA reads TGCAGTGCTAGGGCAGGGGGGTCCTACGAGCAGTACTTC.

At least ten counts were recorded for this clonotype. The chain uses TRBV4-3 and TRBJ1-1, with TRBD1 identical over 10 bases. Germline assignment: CDR1 LGHNA and CDR2 YSLEER. The CDR3 spans 17 residues. J lost 3 bases, V lost 1 base, and 8 bases had no gene match. The CDR3 region is CASSQAGTGAKYTEAFF. DNA for the CDR3: TGCGCCAGCAGCCAAGCCGGGACAGGGGCGAAGTACACTGAAGCTTTCTTT.

The gene calls are TRBV19 and TRBJ2-1, with 10 bases matching TRBD2. Germline V gives CDR1 LNHDA, CDR2 SQIVND (reference sequence). This CDR3 has 15 amino acids. J lost 2 bases, V lost 3 bases, and 1 base had no gene match. CDR3: CASSITSGTYNEQFF. DNA for the CDR3: TGTGCCAGTAGTATTACTAGCGGGACCTACAATGAGCAGTTCTTC.

As regards this clonotype: A much larger clone is a single base away; this may be a read error. V usage is TRBV2 and J usage is TRBJ1-2; 9 bases are a match to TRBD1. CDR3 length equals 16 residues. The germline V gene encodes CDR1 SNHLY and CDR2 FYNNEI. DNA for the CDR3: TGTGCCAGCAGCGAAACTCGCACAGGGGGCGCGGAGGGCTGCACCTTC. Translated, it gives CASSETRTGGAEGCTF.

This chain connects TRBV4-3 to TRBJ2-7, with D possibly TRBD1 on 6 matching bases. CDR1 and CDR2 (germline): LGHNA, YSLEER. The ends were cut back, 0 bases at V and 1 base at J, with 19 bases in the middle. The CDR3 is made up of 18 amino acids. The CDR3 is CASSQEGHTSFRSYEQYV. CDR3 DNA sequence: TGCGCCAGCAGCCAAGAGGGACATACTAGTTTCAGATCCTACGAGCAGTACGTC.

This clonotype was observed many times. The chain uses TRBV7-3 and TRBJ2-3; 10 positions agree with TRBD2. Germline V lookup: CDR1 SGHTA, CDR2 FQGTGA. Losses at the gene ends were 5 bases for V and 3 bases for J; bases not matched to a gene: 5. The CDR3 sequence is 15 residues long. The DNA for the CDR3 is TGTGCCAGCAGCGGGACTAGCGCGAAGACAGATACGCAGTATTTT. The encoded protein is CASSGTSAKTDTQYF.

This clonotype was counted ten times or more. The gene calls are TRBV24-1 and TRBJ1-2, with no clear D. The CDR3 contains 15 residues. CDR1 is KGHDR, CDR2 SFDVKD, per germline. Trimming cost V 3 bases and J 5 bases, with 15 bases left between them. The CDR3 nucleotides are TGTGCCACCAGTGATCCCACTTCACTGGAATATGGCTACACCTTC. It is translated as CATSDPTSLEYGYTF.

This clonotype turned up a few times. This sequence joins TRBV30 and TRBJ2-2; TRBD1 matches at 7 bases. Germline CDR1 and CDR2: GTSNPN and SVGIG (reference sequence). J gave up 4 bases and V 3 bases, and 5 bases lay outside the gene matches. This CDR3 is 14 amino acids long. The CDR3 reads CAWSTGVSTGELFF. CDR3 DNA: TGTGCCTGGAGCACAGGGGTAAGCACCGGGGAGCTGTTTTTT.

This clonotype showed up many times. The gene calls are TRBV28 and TRBJ2-7; D is undetermined. Germline V gives CDR1 MDHEN, CDR2 SYDVKM. Trimming cost V 8 bases and J 0 bases, with 17 bases left between them. CDR3 length: 15 residues. Written as DNA, the CDR3 is TGTGCCAGCCGCAGGCGTCTTTGGGGCTCCTACGAGCAGTACTTC. It is translated as CASRRRLWGSYEQYF.

The rearrangement joins TRBV20-1 to TRBJ2-7; D is possibly TRBD2 (6 bases). V lost 3 bases to trimming and J lost 3 bases, with 15 bases between them. CDR1 and CDR2 from the germline V gene are DFQATT and SNEGSKA (reference sequence). The CDR3 runs 14 residues. The DNA of the CDR3 is TGCAGTGCTAGCGTGGGAGGTAGATTCTACGAGCAGTACTTC. This sequence encodes CSASVGGRFYEQYF.

This chain links TRBV18 with TRBJ2-3; 8 bases match TRBD2. The J call is uncertain, as TRBJ2-7 better fits the DNA end. This CDR3 comprises 14 residues. CDR1 KGHSH and CDR2 LQKENI come from the germline V gene. Written as DNA, the CDR3 is TGTGCCAGCTCACCACCACTAGCGGTCTACGAGCAGTACTTC. It is translated as CASSPPLAVYEQYF.

This clonotype was counted at least ten times. The chain has TRBV12-3 or TRBV12-4 and TRBJ1-5; 8 positions agree with TRBD1. Unmatched junction bases numbered 6, after V lost 7 bases and J lost 4 bases. This CDR3 comprises 14 residues. As DNA, the CDR3 is TGTGCCAGCAAAAGGACAGGGACTAATCAGCCCCAGCATTTT. Its protein product is CASKRTGTNQPQHF.